These 15 T cell receptor beta chains originate from one sample sequenced in a study of shared clonotypes between healthy human individuals. Libraries were prepared by immunoSEQ multiplex PCR; TCRdb keeps only in-frame clonotypes and omits some of them. The sample consists of about 2.3 million clones, 93% of them appearing once. Sequenced input: naive CD4+ T cells from PBMCs. Subset of the sample: CD45RA+ positively selected. The receptors were sampled from a man younger than 30 in good health. Some clones in this sample may be carry-over from other donors' samples.

The J gene is TRBJ2-3, the V gene TRBV7-7, with TRBD2 matching over 9 bases. CDR1 and CDR2 from the germline V gene are SSHAT and FNYEAQ (reference sequence). With V trimmed by 4 bases and J by 0 bases, 11 bases remained unmatched. The CDR3 is made up of 18 amino acids. The CDR3: CASSSFPLAGESTDTQYF. The CDR3 bases are TGTGCCAGCAGCTCGTTCCCTTTAGCGGGGGAAAGCACAGATACGCAGTATTTT.

V is TRBV11-2 and J is TRBJ2-2; D perhaps matches TRBD2 (7 bases). Germline loops: CDR1 SGHAT, CDR2 FQNNGV. This CDR3 has 15 residues. V gave up 10 bases and J gave up 7 bases, with 22 bases separating them. The CDR3 DNA sequence: TGTGCCACTACCCTCTGGGGGGGCGTGAGCGGGGAGCTGTTTTTT. This sequence encodes CATTLWGGVSGELFF.

CDR3 loop: CASSATAGSYEQYF. For the CDR3, the DNA is TGTGCCAGCAGTGCAACCGCAGGCTCCTACGAGCAGTACTTC. The genes are TRBV6-4 and TRBJ2-7; D is undetermined. Trimming cost V 4 bases and J 0 bases, with 10 bases left between them. The V gene's germline CDR1 is MRHNA and CDR2 SNTAGT. There are 14 residues in the CDR3.

This clone was counted only a few times. The CDR3: CSAASNQPQHF. The DNA for the CDR3 is TGCAGTGCGGCCTCCAATCAGCCCCAGCATTTT. This chain joins TRBV20-1 and TRBJ1-5; no clear D. The CDR3 sequence is 11 residues long. Germline V gene sequence: CDR1 DFQATT, CDR2 SNEGSKA (reference sequence). V was clipped by 6 bases and J by 3 bases, with 6 bases between them.

This clone was observed a single time. This sequence joins TRBV9 and TRBJ2-7; TRBD1 or TRBD2 may be the D gene (5 bases each). V was pared by 0 bases and J by 5 bases, with 15 bases between. CDR3 length equals 15 residues. Germline values: CDR1 SGDLS, CDR2 YYNGEE. DNA of the CDR3: TGTGCCAGCAGCGTAGGGCCTATCCGGGGCGACGAGCAGTACTTC. Protein product: CASSVGPIRGDEQYF.

A word on this clone: Other DNA sequences in the same sample also yield this CDR3. The chain couples TRBV6-6 to TRBJ2-5; 9 bases are shared with TRBD1. V lost 5 bases to trimming and J lost 2 bases; unmatched junction nucleotides: 3. The germline V gene encodes CDR1 MNHNY and CDR2 SVGAGI (reference sequence). The CDR3 totals 14 residues. CDR3 sequence (DNA): TGTGCCAGCAGTCGGGACAGGGATCAAGAGACCCAGTACTTC. Its translation: CASSRDRDQETQYF.

This chain joins TRBV28 and TRBJ2-5; the D is unclear. The germline V and J ends were trimmed by 8 bases and 3 bases, with 10 bases remaining between them. This CDR3 has 12 amino acids. Looked up from germline, CDR1 is MDHEN and CDR2 is SYDVKM. CDR3 loop: CASSSGKETQYF. CDR3 DNA sequence: TGTGCCAGCTCCTCGGGCAAAGAGACCCAGTACTTC. The full variable domain, with the rest looked up from reference TRBV28 and TRBJ2-5, is DVKVTQSSRYLVKRTGEKVFLECVQDMDHENMFWYRQDPGLGLRLIYFSYDVKMKEKGDIPEGYSVSREKKERFSLILESASTNQTSMYLCASSSGKETQYFGPGTRLLVL.

Note on this clone: The same CDR3 also results from other DNA sequences found in this sample. The chain has TRBV4-1 and TRBJ2-1, with 9 bases fitting TRBD2. This CDR3 contains 15 residues. J was trimmed by 4 bases and V by 4 bases; bases with no gene match: 5. Germline V gene data show CDR1 as MGHRA and CDR2 as YSYEKL. The CDR3, as DNA: TGCGCCAGCAGCCTTAGCGGGAGTTCGTACAATGAGCAGTTCTTC. This codes for CASSLSGSSYNEQFF.

Points on this clone: Additional DNA sequences in this sample encode the identical CDR3. This rearrangement joins TRBV5-4 to TRBJ2-5, with a tentative D call TRBD2 (6 bases). CDR1 is SGHNT and CDR2 is YYREEE in the germline V gene (reference sequence). V was pared by 0 bases and J by 4 bases, with 7 bases between. The CDR3 extends over 13 amino acids. DNA of the CDR3: TGTGCCAGCAGCTTGGGGGGAGGAGAGACCCAGTACTTC. Protein product: CASSLGGGETQYF.

This clone occurred once. V is TRBV2 and J is TRBJ1-3; 8 positions agree with TRBD1. V was clipped by 7 bases and J by 7 bases; unmatched bases: 6. Per germline, CDR1 SNHLY and CDR2 FYNNEI. This CDR3 has 13 amino acids. The CDR3 sequence is CASTGQGGNTIYF. DNA for the CDR3: TGTGCCAGCACCGGACAGGGAGGGAACACCATATATTTT.

This chain links TRBV5-1 with TRBJ2-7; 7 bases agree with TRBD1. The CDR3 totals 13 residues. V shed 4 bases, J shed 6 bases, and the junction held 7 bases outside the gene matches. Per germline, CDR1 SGHRS and CDR2 YFSETQ. CDR3 residues: CASSPYTGAEQYF. CDR3 nucleotide sequence: TGCGCCAGCAGCCCTTACACAGGGGCCGAGCAGTACTTC.

The chain's CDR3 is CAWSVLGRSSGNTIYF. CDR3 DNA: TGTGCCTGGAGTGTACTGGGCCGAAGCTCTGGAAACACCATATATTTT. The chain employs TRBV30 and TRBJ1-3; D ambiguous. CDR1 and CDR2 from the germline V gene are GTSNPN and SVGIG (reference sequence). The V end lost 0 bases, the J end lost 0 bases, and 12 bases lay between the germline ends. This CDR3 is 16 amino acids long.

This CDR3 reads CAPTGSLVPQHF. DNA of the CDR3: TGTGCCCCGACAGGGTCCTTAGTGCCCCAGCATTTT. The rearrangement joins TRBV30 to TRBJ1-5, with 7 bases lining up with TRBD1. CDR3 length: 12 amino acids. J gave up 9 bases and V 8 bases, and 10 bases lay outside the gene matches. The germline V gene encodes CDR1 GTSNPN and CDR2 SVGIG (reference sequence).

This clone has just one count. The gene calls are TRBV5-4 and TRBJ2-2, with TRBD1 matching over 10 bases. Germline CDR1 is SGHNT and CDR2 is YYREEE (reference sequence). V lost 4 bases, J lost 6 bases, and 6 bases stayed unmatched. The CDR3 loop spans 15 amino acids. CDR3: CASSRRTGGAGELFF. The CDR3 nucleotides read TGTGCCAGCAGCAGACGGACAGGGGGAGCCGGGGAGCTGTTTTTT.

This chain uses TRBV28 with TRBJ1-5, with D unclear. Germline V lookup: CDR1 MDHEN, CDR2 SYDVKM. Trimming pared 3 bases from V and 3 bases from J, leaving 12 bases between. There are 15 residues in the CDR3. CDR3 sequence reads: CASSFGLSDNQPQHF. The CDR3 bases are TGTGCCAGCAGTTTCGGTCTCTCAGACAATCAGCCCCAGCATTTT.